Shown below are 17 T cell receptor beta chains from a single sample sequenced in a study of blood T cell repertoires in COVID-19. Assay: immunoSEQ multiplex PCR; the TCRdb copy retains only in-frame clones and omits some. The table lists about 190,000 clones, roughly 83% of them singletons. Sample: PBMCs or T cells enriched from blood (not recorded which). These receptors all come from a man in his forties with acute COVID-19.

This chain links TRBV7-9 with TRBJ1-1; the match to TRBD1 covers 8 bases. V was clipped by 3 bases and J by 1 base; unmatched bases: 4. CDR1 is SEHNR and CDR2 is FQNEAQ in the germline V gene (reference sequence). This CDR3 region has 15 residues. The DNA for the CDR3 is TGTGCCAGCAGCTTCCATCAGGGGGCGAACACTGAAGCTTTCTTT. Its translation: CASSFHQGANTEAFF.

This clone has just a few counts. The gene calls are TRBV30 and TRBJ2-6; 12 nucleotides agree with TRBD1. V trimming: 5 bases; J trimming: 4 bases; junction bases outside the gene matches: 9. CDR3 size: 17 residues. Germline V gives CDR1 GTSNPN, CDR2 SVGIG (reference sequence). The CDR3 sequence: CAWFRDRGRRGANVLTF. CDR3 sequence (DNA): TGTGCCTGGTTCCGGGACAGGGGGCGAAGAGGGGCCAACGTCCTGACTTTC. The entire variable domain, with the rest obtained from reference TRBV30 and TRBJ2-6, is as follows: SQTIHQWPATLVQPVGSPLSLECTVEGTSNPNLYWYRQAAGRGLQLLFYSVGIGQISSEVPQNLSASRPQDRQFILSSKKLLLSDSGFYLCAWFRDRGRRGANVLTFGAGSRLTVL.

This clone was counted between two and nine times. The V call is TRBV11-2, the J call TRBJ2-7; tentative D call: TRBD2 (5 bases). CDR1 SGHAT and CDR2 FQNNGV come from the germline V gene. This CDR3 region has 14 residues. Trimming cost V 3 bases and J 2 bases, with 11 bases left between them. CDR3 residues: CASSFPTRTYEQYF. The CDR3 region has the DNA TGTGCCAGCAGCTTCCCAACTAGGACCTACGAGCAGTACTTC.

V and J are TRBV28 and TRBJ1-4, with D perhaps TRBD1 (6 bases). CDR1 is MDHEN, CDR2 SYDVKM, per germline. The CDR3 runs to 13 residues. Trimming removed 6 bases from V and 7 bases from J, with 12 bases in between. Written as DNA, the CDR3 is TGTGCCAGCAGCCGCCGACAGGCTGAAAAACTGTTTTTT. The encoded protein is CASSRRQAEKLFF.

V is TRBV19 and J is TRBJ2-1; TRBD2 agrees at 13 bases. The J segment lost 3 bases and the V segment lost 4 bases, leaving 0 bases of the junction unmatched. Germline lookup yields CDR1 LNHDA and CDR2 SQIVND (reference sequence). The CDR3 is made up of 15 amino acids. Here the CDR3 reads CASSRTSGSYNEQFF. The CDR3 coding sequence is TGTGCCAGTAGTAGGACTAGCGGGAGCTACAATGAGCAGTTCTTC.

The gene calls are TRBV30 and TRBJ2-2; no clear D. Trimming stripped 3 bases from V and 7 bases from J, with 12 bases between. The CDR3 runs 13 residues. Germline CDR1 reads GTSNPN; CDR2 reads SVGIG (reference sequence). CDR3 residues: CAWRRASGGELFF. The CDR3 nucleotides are TGTGCCTGGAGACGAGCGTCTGGCGGGGAGCTGTTTTTT.

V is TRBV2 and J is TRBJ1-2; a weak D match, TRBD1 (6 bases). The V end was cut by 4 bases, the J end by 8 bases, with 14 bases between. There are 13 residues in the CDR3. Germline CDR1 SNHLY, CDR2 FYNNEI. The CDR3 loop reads CASSVTGPGGYTF. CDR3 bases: TGTGCCAGCAGTGTGACAGGACCCGGGGGCTACACCTTC.

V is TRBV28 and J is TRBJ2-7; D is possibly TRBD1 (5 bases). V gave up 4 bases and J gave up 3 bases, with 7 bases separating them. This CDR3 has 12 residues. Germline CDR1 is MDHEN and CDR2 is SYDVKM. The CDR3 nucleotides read TGTGCCAGCAGTTCAGACAGCTACGAGCAGTACTTC. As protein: CASSSDSYEQYF.

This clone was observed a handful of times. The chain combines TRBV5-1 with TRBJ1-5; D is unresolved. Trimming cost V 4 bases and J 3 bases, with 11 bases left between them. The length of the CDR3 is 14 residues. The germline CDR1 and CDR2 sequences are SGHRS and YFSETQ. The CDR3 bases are TGCGCCAGCAGCCAAGACGGGATCAATCAGCCCCAGCATTTT. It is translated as CASSQDGINQPQHF.

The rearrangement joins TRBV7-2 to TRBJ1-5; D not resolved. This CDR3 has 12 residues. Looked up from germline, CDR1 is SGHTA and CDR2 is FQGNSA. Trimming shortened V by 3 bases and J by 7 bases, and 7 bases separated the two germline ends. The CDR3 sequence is CASSFDIQPQHF. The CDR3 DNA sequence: TGTGCCAGCAGCTTTGACATCCAGCCCCAGCATTTT.

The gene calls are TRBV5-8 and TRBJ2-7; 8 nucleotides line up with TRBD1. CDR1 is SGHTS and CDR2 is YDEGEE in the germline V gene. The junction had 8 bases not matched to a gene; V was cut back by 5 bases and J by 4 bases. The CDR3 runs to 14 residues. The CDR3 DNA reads TGTGCCAGCAGTTTCCGGACAGGGACATACGAGCAGTACTTC. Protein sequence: CASSFRTGTYEQYF.

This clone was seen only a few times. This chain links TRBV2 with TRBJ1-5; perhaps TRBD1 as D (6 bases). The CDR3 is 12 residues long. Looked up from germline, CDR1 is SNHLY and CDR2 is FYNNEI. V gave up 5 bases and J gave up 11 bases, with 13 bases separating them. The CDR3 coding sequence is TGTGCCAGCAGTCCCTCAGGGGAATCCCAGCATTTT. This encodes CASSPSGESQHF.

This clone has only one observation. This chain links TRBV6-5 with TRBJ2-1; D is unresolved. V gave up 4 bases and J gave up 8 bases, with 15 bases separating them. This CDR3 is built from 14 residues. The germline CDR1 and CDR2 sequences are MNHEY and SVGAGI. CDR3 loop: CASSSVSIAHEQFF. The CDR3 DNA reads TGTGCCAGCAGTTCCGTCTCTATCGCGCATGAGCAGTTCTTC.

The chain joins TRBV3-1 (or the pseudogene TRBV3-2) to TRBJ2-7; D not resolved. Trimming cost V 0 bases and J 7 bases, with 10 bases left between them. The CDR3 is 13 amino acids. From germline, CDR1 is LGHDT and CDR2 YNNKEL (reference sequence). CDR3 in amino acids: CASSQDNSREQYF. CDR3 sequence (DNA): TGTGCCAGCAGCCAAGATAATTCGCGGGAGCAGTACTTC.

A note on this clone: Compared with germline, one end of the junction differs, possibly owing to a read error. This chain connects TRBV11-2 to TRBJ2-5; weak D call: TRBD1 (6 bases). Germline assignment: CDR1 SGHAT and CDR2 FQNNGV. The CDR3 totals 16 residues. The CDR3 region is CASSLYRTDKQATQYF. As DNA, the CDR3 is TGTGCCAGCAGCTTATACCGGACAGATAAACAAGCGACCCAGTACTTC.

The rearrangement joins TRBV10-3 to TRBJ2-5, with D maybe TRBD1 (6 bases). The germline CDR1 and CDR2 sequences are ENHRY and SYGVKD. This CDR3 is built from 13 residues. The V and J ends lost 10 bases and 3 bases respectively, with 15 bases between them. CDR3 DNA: TGTGCCACCCGGGACACGGAGAAAGAGACCCAGTACTTC. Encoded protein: CATRDTEKETQYF.

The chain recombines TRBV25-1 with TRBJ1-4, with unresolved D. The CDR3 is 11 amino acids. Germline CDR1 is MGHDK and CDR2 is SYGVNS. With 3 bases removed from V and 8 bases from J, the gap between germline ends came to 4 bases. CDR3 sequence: CASSEEEKLFF. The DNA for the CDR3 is TGTGCCAGCAGTGAGGAGGAAAAACTGTTTTTT.